The clone carrying this T cell receptor (beta chain) came up a few times. The target antigen is unknown. These data are taken from a study of blood T cells in healthy people across ages. Study-level points and caveats: PBMCs left unsorted prevented a conclusive naive versus antigen-experienced comparison.

Germline trimming cut 6 bases from V and 6 bases from J; bases unmatched to any gene: 1. This CDR3 has 13 amino acids. PCR was performed a second time for about 6 to 11 cycles using a sample-barcoded 5' primer and a J-beta primer mix. TCRdb re-derived calls from the 5' RACE reads in MiXCR, one entry per CDR3 protein. Of hundreds of thousands of distinct CDR3 sequences detected, 40% to 65% appear once; the ten largest clones hold approximately 13%. This chain links TRBV12-3 or TRBV12-4 with TRBJ1-5; 11 nucleotides match TRBD1. The sample consisted of blood. The sequence derives from an elderly woman in good health. CDR3 coding DNA: TGTGCCAGCAGGGGGACAGGGGGTCAGCCCCAGCATTTT. This encodes CASRGTGGQPQHF.